These 8 T cell receptor beta chains share one sample of origin, sequenced in a study of naive and memory T cell subsets. Ligated cDNA underwent four rounds of PCR with nested alpha and beta constant region primers and SP2. TCRdb fed the 5' RACE reads into MiXCR, producing one record per CDR3 protein. Altogether about 32,000 distinct CDR3 sequences are present, around 15% being singletons, with the ten largest covering roughly 2.6%. An oligonucleotide containing a UMI was ligated to the 3' end of TCR cDNA. The receptors were sampled from a female donor in good health.

The chain carries TRBV3-1 and TRBJ1-2; no clear D gene. The length of the CDR3 is 14 residues. The V gene lost 0 bases and the J gene lost 12 bases, with 17 bases spanning the gap. The V gene's germline CDR1 is LGHDT and CDR2 YNNKEL (reference sequence). CDR3 in DNA: TGTGCCAGCAGCCAAGATCCGGTTTACAAGGGCGACACCTTC. Translating gives CASSQDPVYKGDTF. The whole variable domain, remainder taken from reference TRBV3-1 and TRBJ1-2, is DTAVSQTPKYLVTQMGNDKSIKCEQNLGHDTMYWYKQDSKKFLKIMFSYNNKELIINETVPNRFSPKSPDKAHLNLHINSLELGDSAVYFCASSQDPVYKGDTFGSGTRLTVV.

This clonotype has ten or more counts. J is TRBJ2-7 and V is TRBV29-1; D call uncertain. This CDR3 contains 12 residues. Trimming took 2 bases from V and 0 from J, leaving 5 bases between them. CDR1 is SQVTM, CDR2 ANQGSEA, per germline. CDR3 DNA sequence: TGCAGCGTTGAAACAGCCTCCTACGAGCAGTACTTC. Translation gives CSVETASYEQYF.

The rearrangement joins TRBV15 to TRBJ1-2, with no clear D. The CDR3 length is 14 residues. Germline V gene lookup returns CDR1 LNHNV and CDR2 YYDKDF (reference sequence). With 3 bases removed from V and 0 bases from J, the gap between germline ends came to 8 bases. DNA for the CDR3: TGTGCCACCAGCAGTCATCTTCCTAACTATGGCTACACCTTC. Residues: CATSSHLPNYGYTF.

The table lists this clonotype with many counts. The V call is TRBV7-7, the J call TRBJ2-1; D is tentatively TRBD1 or TRBD2 (5 bases each). CDR1 is SSHAT and CDR2 is FNYEAQ in the germline V gene (reference sequence). The CDR3 has 15 amino acids. Between the trimmed V and J ends, which lost 2 bases and 0 bases, there was a span of 8 bases. The CDR3 loop reads CASSLLRGSYNEQFF. CDR3 bases: TGTGCCAGCAGCTTACTGAGGGGCTCCTACAATGAGCAGTTCTTC.

This clonotype was observed at least ten times. The rearrangement links TRBV29-1 to TRBJ2-1; TRBD2 matches at 12 bases. The CDR3 runs to 16 residues. The germline V gene has CDR1 SQVTM and CDR2 ANQGSEA. The V gene end was trimmed by 4 bases and the J gene end by 4 bases; junction bases not matched to a gene: 8. The CDR3 here is CSVVGTSGGWYNEQFF. The CDR3 DNA sequence: TGCAGCGTTGTGGGTACTAGCGGGGGGTGGTACAATGAGCAGTTCTTC.

This clonotype occurred a few times. The chain carries TRBV7-8 and TRBJ1-2; TRBD1 matches 9 bases. The J segment lost 8 bases and the V segment lost 6 bases, leaving 22 bases of the junction unmatched. Germline CDR1 reads SGHVS; CDR2 reads FQNEAQ. The CDR3 spans 18 residues. This CDR3 is CASSPTPPGQGSNRGYTF. The CDR3 DNA reads as TGTGCCAGCAGTCCAACTCCTCCGGGACAGGGATCCAATAGGGGCTACACCTTC.

Many counts were recorded for this clonotype. J is TRBJ1-4 and V is TRBV20-1; 7 bases map to TRBD1. Per germline, CDR1 DFQATT and CDR2 SNEGSKA (reference sequence). J gave up 8 bases and V 1 base, and 4 bases lay outside the gene matches. This CDR3 is 13 amino acids long. CDR3 DNA sequence: TGCAGTGCTAGAGGACAGGGTGGCGAAAAACTGTTTTTT. This sequence encodes CSARGQGGEKLFF.

Ten or more counts support this clonotype. The chain links TRBV20-1 to TRBJ2-1; weak D call: TRBD2 (6 bases). Germline values: CDR1 DFQATT, CDR2 SNEGSKA (reference sequence). The CDR3 totals 13 residues. The V end lost 2 bases, the J end lost 4 bases, and 9 bases lay between the germline ends. CDR3 bases: TGCAGTGCTAGACCCGGGGGATACAATGAGCAGTTCTTC. Protein: CSARPGGYNEQFF.